What follows are 5 T cell receptor beta chains derived from one specimen sequenced in a study of blood T cell repertoires in COVID-19. Libraries were prepared by immunoSEQ multiplex PCR; TCRdb keeps only in-frame clonotypes and omits some of them. The data show around 290,000 clones, roughly nine tenths seen once. Sequences were obtained from PBMCs or T cells enriched from blood (not recorded which). These receptors were obtained from a woman under 30 who had recovered from COVID-19.

This sequence joins TRBV7-9 and TRBJ2-2, with D perhaps TRBD1 (6 bases). Trimming pared 1 base from V and 6 bases from J, leaving 6 bases between. The CDR3 has 13 amino acids. Germline V gives CDR1 SEHNR, CDR2 FQNEAQ (reference sequence). The CDR3 sequence is CASSLEGAGELFF. Written as DNA, the CDR3 is TGTGCCAGCAGCTTAGAGGGGGCCGGGGAGCTGTTTTTT.

The chain combines TRBV28 with TRBJ1-1; possibly TRBD1 for D (6 bases). V shed 8 bases and J shed 4 bases, with 17 bases lying between them. The length of the CDR3 is 14 residues. Germline V gene sequence: CDR1 MDHEN, CDR2 SYDVKM. CDR3 protein: CASGYNRVGTEAFF. In DNA form, the CDR3 reads TGTGCCAGCGGTTACAACAGGGTCGGCACTGAAGCTTTCTTT.

The CDR3 loop is CSVPPGRGLNTDTQYF. The CDR3 DNA reads TGCAGCGTTCCCCCCGGGCGGGGTTTGAATACAGATACGCAGTATTTT. The chain uses TRBV29-1 and TRBJ2-3; D might be TRBD2 (6 bases). Trimming took off 5 bases at V and 3 bases at J, with 21 bases between the two ends. The CDR3 totals 16 residues. Looked up from germline, CDR1 is SQVTM and CDR2 is ANQGSEA.

The chain employs TRBV5-4 and TRBJ2-1; 7 bases align to TRBD1. V lost 6 bases to trimming and J lost 1 base; unmatched junction nucleotides: 16. The CDR3 runs 18 residues. Looked up from germline, CDR1 is SGHNT and CDR2 is YYREEE (reference sequence). The CDR3: CASTPRQGLQGSYNEQFF. The CDR3 DNA reads as TGTGCCAGCACCCCCCGACAGGGCTTACAGGGTTCCTACAATGAGCAGTTCTTC.

This clone was found a few times. The chain couples TRBV3-1 (or the pseudogene TRBV3-2) to TRBJ2-7, with 9 bases lining up with TRBD2. The V and J ends lost 1 base and 6 bases, in that order; junction bases with no gene match: 7. The CDR3 covers 15 residues. Per germline, CDR1 LGHDT and CDR2 YNNKEL (reference sequence). The CDR3 DNA is TGTGCCAGCAGCCAAGGGGGCGGGGGGGCCCCCGAGCAGTACTTC. It translates to CASSQGGGGAPEQYF.